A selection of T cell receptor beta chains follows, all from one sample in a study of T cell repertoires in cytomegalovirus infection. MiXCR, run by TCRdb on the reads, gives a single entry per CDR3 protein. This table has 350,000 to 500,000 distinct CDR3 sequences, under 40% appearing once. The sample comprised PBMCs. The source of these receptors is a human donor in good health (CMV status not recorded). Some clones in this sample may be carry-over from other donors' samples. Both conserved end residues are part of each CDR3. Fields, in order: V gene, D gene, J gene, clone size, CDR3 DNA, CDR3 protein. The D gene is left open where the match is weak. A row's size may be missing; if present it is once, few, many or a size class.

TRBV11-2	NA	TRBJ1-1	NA	TGTGCCAGCAGCTCTATAGGGGCCACGCAAGCTTTCTTT	CASSSIGATQAFF
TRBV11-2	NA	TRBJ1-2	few	TGTGCCAGCAGCTCTAACCTCCAGGGTGCATATAACTATGGCTACACCTTC	CASSSNLQGAYNYGYTF
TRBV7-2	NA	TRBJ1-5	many	TGTGCCAGCAGCTCTAAGGGAGGTAGCAATCAGCCCCAGCATTTT	CASSSKGGSNQPQHF
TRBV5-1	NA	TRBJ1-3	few	TGCGCCAGCAGCTTGGCCCAGGGTGGAAACACCATATATTTT	CASSLAQGGNTIYF
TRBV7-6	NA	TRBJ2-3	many	TGTGCCAGCATAGCGTCCGGGACACCCTACACAGATACGCAGTATTTT	CASIASGTPYTDTQYF
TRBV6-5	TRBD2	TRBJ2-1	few	TGTGCCAGCAGCCGGGGGAGCGGGGGGCTCACCTACAATGAGCAGTTCTTC	CASSRGSGGLTYNEQFF
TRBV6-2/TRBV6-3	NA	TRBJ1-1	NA	TGTGCCAGCCTTCCTGAGGGGCGCCCGAACACTGAAGCTTTCTTT	CASLPEGRPNTEAFF
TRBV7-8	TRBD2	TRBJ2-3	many	TGTGCCAGCAGCTCCGTCTTCACTAGCGGCACAGATACGCAGTATTTT	CASSSVFTSGTDTQYF
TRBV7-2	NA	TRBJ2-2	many	TGTGCCAGCAGCTTAGAAACCCAGGGGAGCACCGGGGAGCTGTTTTTT	CASSLETQGSTGELFF
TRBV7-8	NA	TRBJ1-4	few	TGTGCCAGCAGCTTAGCGAGAAGGCAGGGGACTGAAAAACTGTTTTTT	CASSLARRQGTEKLFF
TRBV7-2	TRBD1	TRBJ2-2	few	TGTGCCAGCAGCTCGGGACAGGGAAACACCGGGGAGCTGTTTTTT	CASSSGQGNTGELFF
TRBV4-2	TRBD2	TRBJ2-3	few	TGTTCCAGCAGCCAAGCGGGTAGCGGGGTCGTAGATACGCAGTATTTT	CSSSQAGSGVVDTQYF
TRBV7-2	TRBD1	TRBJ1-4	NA	TGTTCCAGCAGCTTCAACAGGGGAAGCGGTGAAAAACTTTTTTTT	CSSSFNRGSGEKLFF
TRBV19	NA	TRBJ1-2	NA	TGTGCCAGTATAAAGCGAGGGGGAGAAAACTATGGCTACACCTTC	CASIKRGGENYGYTF
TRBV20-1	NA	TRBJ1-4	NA	TGCAGTGCCACCGCGCAGGAAAACGATGAAAAACTGTTTTTT	CSATAQENDEKLFF
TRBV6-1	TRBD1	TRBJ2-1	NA	TGTGCCAGCAGTGAAGGGACAGGGGGTTGGAATGAGCAGTTCTTC	CASSEGTGGWNEQFF
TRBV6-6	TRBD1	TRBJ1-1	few	TGTGCCAGCAGACAGGGACAGGGGGGCACTGAAGCTTTCTTT	CASRQGQGGTEAFF
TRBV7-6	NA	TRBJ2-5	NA	TGTGCCAGCAGCCAAGGGACCGGAGAGACCCAGTACTTC	CASSQGTGETQYF
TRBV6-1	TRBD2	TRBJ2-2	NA	TGTGCCAGCAGCCCCCACATCTCTAGCGGGGCCGTGGGGACCGGGGAGCTGTTTTTT	CASSPHISSGAVGTGELFF
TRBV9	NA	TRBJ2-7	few	TGTGCCAGCAGCCCGGGACGGCGGAGCTCCTACGAGCAGTACTTC	CASSPGRRSSYEQYF
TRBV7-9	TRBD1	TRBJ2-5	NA	TGTGCCAGCAGCCCGACAGGGGACCAAGAGACCCAGTACTTC	CASSPTGDQETQYF
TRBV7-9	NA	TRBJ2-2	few	TGTGCCAGCAGCTTAGGAACAGGGTACACCGGGGAGCTGTTTTTT	CASSLGTGYTGELFF
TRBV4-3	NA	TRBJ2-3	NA	TGCGCCAGCAGCAAAGACTCCCGTACAGATACGCATTATTTT	CASSKDSRTDTHYF
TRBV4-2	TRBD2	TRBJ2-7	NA	TGTGCCAGCAGCCGTCTCGGCGCTAGCGGGGGGGCCTTAGGCAGCGAGCAGTACTTC	CASSRLGASGGALGSEQYF
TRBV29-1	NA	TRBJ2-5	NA	TGCACCTCAGGGGCCAAGCGGGAGACCCAGTACTTC	CTSGAKRETQYF
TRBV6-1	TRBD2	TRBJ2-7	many	TGTGCCAGCCGTGGGACTAGTTACGAGCAGTACTTC	CASRGTSYEQYF
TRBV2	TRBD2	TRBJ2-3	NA	TGTGCCAGCAGGCTCGGACTAGCGTACGGAGATACGCAGTATTTT	CASRLGLAYGDTQYF
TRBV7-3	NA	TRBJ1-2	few	TGTGCCAGCAGCTTAACGTCAACGATTTACTATGGCTACACCTTC	CASSLTSTIYYGYTF
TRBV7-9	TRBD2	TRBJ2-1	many	TGTGCCAGCAGCCAGGGACTAGCGGGGAGCAATGAGCAGTTCTTC	CASSQGLAGSNEQFF
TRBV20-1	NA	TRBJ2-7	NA	TGCAGTGCCCCCCCTCCCGTGTTTGGCGAGCAGTACTTC	CSAPPPVFGEQYF
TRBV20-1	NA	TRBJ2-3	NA	TGCAGTGCAAAACGACAGGATTTACGCGATACGCAGTATTTT	CSAKRQDLRDTQYF
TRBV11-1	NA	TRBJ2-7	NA	TGTGCCAGCAGCTCATCATCGGACCTCTACGAGCAGTACTTC	CASSSSSDLYEQYF
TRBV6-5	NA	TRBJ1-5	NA	TGTGCCACAGGGAGGGGAGATGATCAGCCCCAGCATTTT	CATGRGDDQPQHF
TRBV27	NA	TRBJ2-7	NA	TGTGCCAGCAGTTTATCCCACGGGGGTACCTACGAGCAGTACTTC	CASSLSHGGTYEQYF
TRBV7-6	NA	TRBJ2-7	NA	TGTGCCAACAGCACCATGAACTACGAGCAGTACTTC	CANSTMNYEQYF
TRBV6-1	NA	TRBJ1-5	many	TGTGCCAGCAGTGTGGGGCAGCCCCAGCATTTT	CASSVGQPQHF
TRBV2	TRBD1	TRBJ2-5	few	TGTGCCAGCAGATCTCCGGGACAGGGGGGCCAAGAGACCCAGTACTTC	CASRSPGQGGQETQYF
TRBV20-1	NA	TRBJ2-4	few	TGCAGTCAAAGTACAGGGAACATTCAGTACTTC	CSQSTGNIQYF
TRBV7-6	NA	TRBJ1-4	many	TGTGCCAGCAGCCCAATCCCCCGAGCCCTTAATGAAAAACTGTTTTTT	CASSPIPRALNEKLFF
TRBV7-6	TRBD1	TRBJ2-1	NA	TGTACCAGCAGCCGCGCCCGGGACAGGGCTTACAATGAGCAGTTCTTC	CTSSRARDRAYNEQFF
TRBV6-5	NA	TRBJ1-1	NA	TGTGCCAGCAGTTCAGGGGACCCGAACACTGAAGCTTTCTTT	CASSSGDPNTEAFF
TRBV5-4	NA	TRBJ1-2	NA	TGTGCCAGCAGGGACCAGGGGTACTATGGCTACACCTTC	CASRDQGYYGYTF
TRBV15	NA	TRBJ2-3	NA	TGTGCCACCAGCAGAGGACCAGCGACAGATACGCAGTATTTT	CATSRGPATDTQYF
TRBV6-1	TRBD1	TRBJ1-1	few	TGTGCCAGCAGTCAACAGGGACAGGGGAACACTGAAGCTTTCTTT	CASSQQGQGNTEAFF
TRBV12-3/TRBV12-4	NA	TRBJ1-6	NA	TGTGCCAGCAGTCCCGTCGGTCGGGGGAATTCACCCCTCCACTTT	CASSPVGRGNSPLHF
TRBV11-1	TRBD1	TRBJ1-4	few	TGTGCCAGCAGCCTCCCGGGGACAGGGGGTGAAAAACTGTTTTTT	CASSLPGTGGEKLFF
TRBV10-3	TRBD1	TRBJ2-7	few	TGTGCCATCAGTGAGTCAAATGCCGGGACAGGGATCGAGCAGTACTTC	CAISESNAGTGIEQYF
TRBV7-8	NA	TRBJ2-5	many	TGTGCCAGCAGCCACCGGGACCTAACTGGGACCCAGTACTTC	CASSHRDLTGTQYF
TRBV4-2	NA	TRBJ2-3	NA	TGTGCCAGCAGCTACCTTGGGGGTCGCTCAGATACGCAGTATTTT	CASSYLGGRSDTQYF
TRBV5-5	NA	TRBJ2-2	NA	TGTGCCAGCAGACGCGCAGGGGCCGGGGAGCTGTTTTTT	CASRRAGAGELFF
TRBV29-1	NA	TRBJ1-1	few	TGTAGAGCCTCCTTAAAGGTGGACACTGAAGCTTTCTTT	CRASLKVDTEAFF
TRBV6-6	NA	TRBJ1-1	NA	TGTGCCAGCAGTTACTCAAACGCGGTGGCTTTCTTT	CASSYSNAVAFF
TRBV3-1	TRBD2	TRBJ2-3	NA	TGTGCCAGCAGCCAATACGCCCCCCAAGTAGCGGGGGGGCACACAGATACGCAGTATTTT	CASSQYAPQVAGGHTDTQYF
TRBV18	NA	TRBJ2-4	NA	TGTGCCAGCTCACCAGTAGGGGATGGTAAAGGGGAGTACTTC	CASSPVGDGKGEYF
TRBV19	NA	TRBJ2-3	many	TGTGCCAGCACTGACGGCACAGATACGCAGTATTTT	CASTDGTDTQYF
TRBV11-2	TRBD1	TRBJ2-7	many	TGTGCCAGCAGACGAATAGACAGGGGTACCTACGAGCAGTACTTC	CASRRIDRGTYEQYF
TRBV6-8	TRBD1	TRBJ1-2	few	TGTGCCAGCAGTCGGGACAGCAGCTATGGCTACACCTTC	CASSRDSSYGYTF
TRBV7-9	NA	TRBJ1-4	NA	TGTGCCAGCAGCTTAGCGGTTGGAGGGGAAAAACTGTTTTTT	CASSLAVGGEKLFF
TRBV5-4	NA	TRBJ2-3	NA	TGTGCCCAAGGCGGGGGCCTCACAGATACGCAGTATTTT	CAQGGGLTDTQYF